One and the same sample provided the 15 T cell receptor beta chains below, sequenced in a study of early T cells in non-severe SARS-CoV-2 infection. In TCRdb, the 5' RACE reads were re-called with MiXCR into one record per CDR3 protein. The table has approximately 69,000 distinct CDR3 sequences, approximately 10% seen once; the top ten hold under 7%. The source was whole blood, collected at baseline. Receptor source: an adult who was a healthcare worker with PCR-confirmed SARS-CoV-2 infection or an uninfected control (not recorded which).

The CDR3 here is CASSQDRGLGYEQYF. The DNA for the CDR3 is TGCGCCAGCAGCCAAGATCGAGGGTTGGGGTACGAGCAGTACTTC. The chain couples TRBV4-3 to TRBJ2-7; a possible D gene is TRBD2 (5 bases). Germline CDR1 is LGHNA and CDR2 is YSLEER. The CDR3 covers 15 residues. The V gene lost 0 bases and the J gene lost 4 bases, with 13 bases spanning the gap.

This clonotype was picked up a small number of times. The rearrangement joins TRBV4-3 to TRBJ2-7; D may match TRBD1 or TRBD2 (6 bases each). The V gene's germline CDR1 is LGHNA and CDR2 YSLEER. This CDR3 spans 17 amino acids. Trimming pared 4 bases from V and 6 bases from J, leaving 25 bases between. In DNA, the CDR3 is TGCGCCAGCAGCCGGTCTGCTAGGGACACCCTGGGGGGCGAGCAGTACTTC. Translated: CASSRSARDTLGGEQYF.

V and J are TRBV7-9 and TRBJ1-5; D not resolved. The CDR3 is 11 amino acids. Trimming removed 7 bases from V and 8 bases from J, with 9 bases in between. From germline, CDR1 is SEHNR and CDR2 FQNEAQ (reference sequence). CDR3 sequence (DNA): TGTGCCAGCAAGGCGGGGAAGCCCCAGCATTTT. Its protein is CASKAGKPQHF.

This clonotype was found many times. The chain employs TRBV4-1 and TRBJ2-7; the D gene is possibly TRBD2 (5 bases). Per germline, CDR1 MGHRA and CDR2 YSYEKL. Trimming cost V 5 bases and J 6 bases, with 17 bases left between them. This CDR3 is built from 14 residues. The CDR3 coding sequence is TGCGCCAGCAGCTCTAAAGACTATCTGAGCGAGCAGTACTTC. Protein sequence: CASSSKDYLSEQYF.

The rearrangement joins TRBV7-3 to TRBJ2-3; TRBD2 matches at 7 bases. The CDR3 is made up of 13 amino acids. Germline CDR1 reads SGHTA; CDR2 reads FQGTGA. The J segment lost 3 bases and the V segment lost 4 bases, leaving 1 base of the junction unmatched. CDR3 sequence reads: CASSWTRTDTQYF. The CDR3 region has the DNA TGTGCCAGCAGCTGGACTAGAACAGATACGCAGTATTTT. The complete variable domain, with remaining parts taken from reference TRBV7-3 and TRBJ2-3, reads GAGVSQTPSNKVTEKGKYVELRCDPISGHTALYWYRQSLGQGPEFLIYFQGTGAADDSGLPNDRFFAVRPEGSVSTLKIQRTERGDSAVYLCASSWTRTDTQYFGPGTRLTVL.

The rearrangement joins TRBV29-1 to TRBJ2-5; D possibly uses TRBD1 or TRBD2 (6 bases each). The CDR3 length is 12 residues. Germline V gene lookup returns CDR1 SQVTM and CDR2 ANQGSEA. Trimming stripped 3 bases from V and 5 bases from J, with 10 bases between. CDR3: CSVDRGRETQYF. The CDR3 DNA is TGCAGCGTTGATCGGGGGCGGGAGACCCAGTACTTC.

The gene calls are TRBV18 and TRBJ1-1; D not resolved. The CDR3 sequence is 15 residues long. Germline CDR1 KGHSH, CDR2 LQKENI. V shed 2 bases and J shed 0 bases, with 10 bases lying between them. The CDR3 sequence: CASSPAAAMNTEAFF. CDR3 nucleotide sequence: TGTGCCAGCTCACCAGCAGCAGCTATGAACACTGAAGCTTTCTTT.

This clonotype has just a few counts. The rearrangement joins TRBV2 to TRBJ2-1, with TRBD2 identical over 7 bases. Germline CDR1 is SNHLY and CDR2 is FYNNEI. V shed 5 bases, J shed 8 bases, and the junction held 6 bases outside the gene matches. The CDR3 length is 13 residues. The CDR3 region has the DNA TGTGCCAGCAGTCGGACTAGGGATGATGAGCAGTTCTTC. Protein: CASSRTRDDEQFF.

The chain couples TRBV11-1 to TRBJ1-1; 8 nucleotides line up with TRBD1. Germline lookup yields CDR1 SGHAT and CDR2 FQDESV (reference sequence). After removal of 4 bases from V and 10 bases from J, the junction contained 2 bases not matched to a gene. This CDR3 has 11 residues. For the CDR3, the DNA is TGTGCCAGCAGCTACGACAGGGGAGCTTTCTTT. This translates into CASSYDRGAFF.

This clonotype has more than one count but fewer than ten. This sequence joins TRBV13 and TRBJ2-7; 11 bases align to TRBD2. The V gene end was trimmed by 0 bases and the J gene end by 3 bases; junction bases not matched to a gene: 4. Germline CDR1 is PRHDT and CDR2 is FYEKMQ (reference sequence). This CDR3 spans 16 amino acids. The CDR3 sequence: CASSLGGTSGFYEQYF. The CDR3 DNA follows: TGTGCCAGCAGCTTAGGGGGGACTAGCGGATTCTACGAGCAGTACTTC.

This clonotype was found a few times. The gene calls are TRBV6-5 and TRBJ1-1; D gene unclear. The CDR3 runs to 13 residues. Germline values: CDR1 MNHEY, CDR2 SVGAGI. The V and J ends lost 6 bases and 0 bases respectively, with 8 bases between them. The CDR3 loop reads CASRSRVNTEAFF. Written as DNA, the CDR3 is TGTGCCAGCAGATCTAGGGTGAACACTGAAGCTTTCTTT.

The chain is built from TRBV24-1 and TRBJ2-5, with 10 bases fitting TRBD2. The CDR3 covers 15 residues. Trimming took 5 bases from V and 0 from J; bases not matched to a gene: 2. Germline V lookup: CDR1 KGHDR, CDR2 SFDVKD. The CDR3 DNA follows: TGTGCCACCAGTGGGACTAGCGGAAACCAAGAGACCCAGTACTTC. Translating it yields CATSGTSGNQETQYF.

This rearrangement joins TRBV20-1 to TRBJ2-1, with 12 bases that match TRBD2. V lost 6 bases to trimming and J lost 0 bases; unmatched junction nucleotides: 9. This CDR3 spans 17 amino acids. CDR1 and CDR2 from the germline V gene are DFQATT and SNEGSKA (reference sequence). The DNA of the CDR3 is TGCAGTGCGAGGGATCTAGCGGGGGGGAGCTCCTACAATGAGCAGTTCTTC. This translates into CSARDLAGGSSYNEQFF.

The table lists this clonotype with a few counts. V usage is TRBV7-8 and J usage is TRBJ1-1; D call uncertain. V dropped 2 bases and J dropped 2 bases, with 9 bases sitting between them. CDR1 SGHVS and CDR2 FQNEAQ come from the germline V gene. There are 14 residues in the CDR3. CDR3 in amino acids: CASSLWTTNTEAFF. The CDR3 DNA follows: TGTGCCAGCAGCTTATGGACTACCAACACTGAAGCTTTCTTT. The full variable domain, with the rest looked up from reference TRBV7-8 and TRBJ1-1, is GAGVSQSPRYKVAKRGQDVALRCDPISGHVSLFWYQQALGQGPEFLTYFQNEAQLDKSGLPSDRFFAERPEGSVSTLKIQRTQQEDSAVYLCASSLWTTNTEAFFGQGTRLTVV.

In DNA form, the CDR3 reads TGCAGTGCTAGAGCCTACAGGGGGTCTCTAGCCAAAAACATTCAGTACTTC. It specifies CSARAYRGSLAKNIQYF. V is TRBV20-1 and J is TRBJ2-4, with 8 bases aligning to TRBD1. Germline CDR1 reads DFQATT; CDR2 reads SNEGSKA (reference sequence). The length of the CDR3 is 17 residues. V lost 1 base and J lost 0; bases outside the gene matches: 8.